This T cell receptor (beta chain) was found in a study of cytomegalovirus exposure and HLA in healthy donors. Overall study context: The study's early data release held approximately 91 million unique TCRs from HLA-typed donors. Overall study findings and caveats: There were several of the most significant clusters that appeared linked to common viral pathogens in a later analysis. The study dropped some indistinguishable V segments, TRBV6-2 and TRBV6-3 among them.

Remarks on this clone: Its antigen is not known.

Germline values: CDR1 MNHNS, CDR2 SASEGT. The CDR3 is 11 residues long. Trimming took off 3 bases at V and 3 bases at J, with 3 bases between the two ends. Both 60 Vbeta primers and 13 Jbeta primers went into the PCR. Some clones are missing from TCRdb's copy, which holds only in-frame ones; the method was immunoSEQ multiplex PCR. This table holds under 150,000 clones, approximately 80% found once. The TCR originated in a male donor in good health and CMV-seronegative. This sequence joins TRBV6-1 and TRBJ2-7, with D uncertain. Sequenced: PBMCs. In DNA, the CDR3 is TGTGCCAGCAGTGATTACTACGAGCAGTACTTC. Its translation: CASSDYYEQYF.